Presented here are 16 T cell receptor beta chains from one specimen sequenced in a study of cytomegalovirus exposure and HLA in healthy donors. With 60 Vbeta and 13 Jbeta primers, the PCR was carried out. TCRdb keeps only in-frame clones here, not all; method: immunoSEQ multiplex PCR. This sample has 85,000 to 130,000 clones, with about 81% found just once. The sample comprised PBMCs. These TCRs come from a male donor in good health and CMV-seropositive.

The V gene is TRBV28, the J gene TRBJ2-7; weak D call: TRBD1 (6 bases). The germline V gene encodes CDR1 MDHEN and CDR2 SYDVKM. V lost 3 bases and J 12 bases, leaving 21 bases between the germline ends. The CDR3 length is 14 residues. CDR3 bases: TGTGCCAGCAGTTTTCTGGGGACATTTTACCTTCGGTACTTC. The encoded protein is CASSFLGTFYLRYF.

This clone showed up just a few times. The CDR3 reads CASSFQGSEQYF. The CDR3 nucleotides read TGTGCCAGCAGTTTTCAGGGTTCCGAGCAGTACTTC. The chain combines TRBV28 with TRBJ2-7; possible D gene TRBD1, 5 bases. CDR3 length equals 12 residues. V was pared by 3 bases and J by 6 bases, with 9 bases between. Per the germline V gene, CDR1 is MDHEN and CDR2 is SYDVKM.

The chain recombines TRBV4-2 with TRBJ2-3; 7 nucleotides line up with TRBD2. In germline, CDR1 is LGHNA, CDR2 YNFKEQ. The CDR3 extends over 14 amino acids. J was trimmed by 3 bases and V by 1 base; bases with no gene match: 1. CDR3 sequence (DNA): TGTGCCAGCAGCCAAGGGGGGGGGACAGATACGCAGTATTTT. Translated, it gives CASSQGGGTDTQYF.

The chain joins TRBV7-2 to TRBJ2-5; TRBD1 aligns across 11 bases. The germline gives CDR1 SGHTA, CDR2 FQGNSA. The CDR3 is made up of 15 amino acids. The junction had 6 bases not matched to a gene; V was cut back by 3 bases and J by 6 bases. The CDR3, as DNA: TGTGCCAGCAGCTTTACCGGGACAGGGGGGAAGACCCAGTACTTC. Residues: CASSFTGTGGKTQYF.

The CDR3 sequence is CASTQTGFTYEGTQYF. The CDR3 bases are TGTGCCAGCACCCAGACAGGCTTCACCTACGAGGGGACCCAGTACTTC. The V and J genes are TRBV28 and TRBJ2-5; weak D call: TRBD1 (6 bases). The V end lost 7 bases, the J end lost 7 bases, and 25 bases lay between the germline ends. Looked up from germline, CDR1 is MDHEN and CDR2 is SYDVKM. This CDR3 contains 16 residues.

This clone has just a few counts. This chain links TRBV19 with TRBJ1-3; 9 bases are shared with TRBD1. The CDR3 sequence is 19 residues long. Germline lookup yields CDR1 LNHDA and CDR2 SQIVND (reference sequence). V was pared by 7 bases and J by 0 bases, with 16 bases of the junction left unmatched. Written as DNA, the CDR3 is TGTGCCAGTATGCCGGGACAGGGTACATGGGGGGTCTCTGGAAACACCATATATTTT. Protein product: CASMPGQGTWGVSGNTIYF.

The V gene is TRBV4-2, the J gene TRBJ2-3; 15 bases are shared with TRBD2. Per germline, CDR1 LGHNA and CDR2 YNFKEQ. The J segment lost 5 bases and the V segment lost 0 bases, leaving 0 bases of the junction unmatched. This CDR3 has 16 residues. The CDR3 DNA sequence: TGTGCCAGCAGCCAAGAGGGACTAGCGGGAGGAGATACGCAGTATTTT. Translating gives CASSQEGLAGGDTQYF.

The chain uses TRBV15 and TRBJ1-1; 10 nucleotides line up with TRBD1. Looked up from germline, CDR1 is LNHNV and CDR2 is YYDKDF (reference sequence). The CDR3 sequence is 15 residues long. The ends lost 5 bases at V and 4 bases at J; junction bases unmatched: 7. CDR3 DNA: TGTGCCACCAGCGCTCGGGACAGGGGTGGCACTGAAGCTTTCTTT. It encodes CATSARDRGGTEAFF.

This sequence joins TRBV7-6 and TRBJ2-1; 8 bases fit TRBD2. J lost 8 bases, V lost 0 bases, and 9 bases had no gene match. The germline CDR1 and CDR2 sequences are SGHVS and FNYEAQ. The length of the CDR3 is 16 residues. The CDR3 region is CASSLALGLDLDEQFF. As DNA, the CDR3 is TGTGCCAGCAGCTTAGCCCTGGGACTAGATTTGGATGAGCAGTTCTTC.

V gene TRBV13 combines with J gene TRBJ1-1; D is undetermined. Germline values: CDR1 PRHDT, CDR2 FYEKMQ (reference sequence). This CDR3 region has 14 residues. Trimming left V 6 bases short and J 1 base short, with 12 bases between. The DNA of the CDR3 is TGTGCCAGCAGGGAGCTGTCTCGGAACACTGAAGCTTTCTTT. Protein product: CASRELSRNTEAFF.

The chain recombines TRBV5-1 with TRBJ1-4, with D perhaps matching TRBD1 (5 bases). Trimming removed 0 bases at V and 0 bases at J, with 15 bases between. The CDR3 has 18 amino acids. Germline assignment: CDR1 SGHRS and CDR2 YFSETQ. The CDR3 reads CASSLGQGKYATNEKLFF. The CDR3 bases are TGCGCCAGCAGCTTGGGGCAGGGAAAATACGCAACTAATGAAAAACTGTTTTTT.

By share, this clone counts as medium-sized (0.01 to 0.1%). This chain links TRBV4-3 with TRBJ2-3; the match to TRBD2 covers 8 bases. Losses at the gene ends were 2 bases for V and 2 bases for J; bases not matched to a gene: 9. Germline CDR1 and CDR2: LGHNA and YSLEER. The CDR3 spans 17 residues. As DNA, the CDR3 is TGCGCCAGCAGCCAAAACGGGAGGGAAGACACCACAGATACGCAGTATTTT. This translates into CASSQNGREDTTDTQYF.

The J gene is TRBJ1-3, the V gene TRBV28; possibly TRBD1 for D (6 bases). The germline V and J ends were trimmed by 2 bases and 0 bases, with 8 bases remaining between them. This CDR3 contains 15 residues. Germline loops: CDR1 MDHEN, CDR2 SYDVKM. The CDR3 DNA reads TGTGCCAGCAGTTTAGGGGGCAGCTCTGGAAACACCATATATTTT. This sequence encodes CASSLGGSSGNTIYF. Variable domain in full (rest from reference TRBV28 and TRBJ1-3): DVKVTQSSRYLVKRTGEKVFLECVQDMDHENMFWYRQDPGLGLRLIYFSYDVKMKEKGDIPEGYSVSREKKERFSLILESASTNQTSMYLCASSLGGSSGNTIYFGEGSWLTVV.

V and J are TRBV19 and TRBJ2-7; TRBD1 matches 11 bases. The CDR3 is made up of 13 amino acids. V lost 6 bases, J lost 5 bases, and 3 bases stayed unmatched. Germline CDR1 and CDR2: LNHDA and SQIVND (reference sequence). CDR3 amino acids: CASSRDRGDEQYF. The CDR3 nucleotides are TGTGCCAGTAGCCGGGACAGGGGGGACGAGCAGTACTTC.

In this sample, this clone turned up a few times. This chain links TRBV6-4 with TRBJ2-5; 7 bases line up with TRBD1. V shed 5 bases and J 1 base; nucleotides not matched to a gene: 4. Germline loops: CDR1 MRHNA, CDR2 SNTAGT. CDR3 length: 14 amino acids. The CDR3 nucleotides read TGTGCCAGCAGTAATGGGACAGCCCAAGAGACCCAGTACTTC. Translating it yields CASSNGTAQETQYF.

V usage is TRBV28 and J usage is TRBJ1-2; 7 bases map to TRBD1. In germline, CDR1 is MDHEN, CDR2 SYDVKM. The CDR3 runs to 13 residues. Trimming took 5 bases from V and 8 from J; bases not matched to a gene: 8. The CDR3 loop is CASSPTGAGGYTF. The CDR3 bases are TGTGCCAGCAGTCCCACAGGGGCGGGGGGCTACACCTTC.